The 21 T cell receptor beta chains presented below share a single source sample, sequenced in a study of T cell clonotyping in hematopoietic cell transplantation. The repertoire was sequenced with immunoSEQ multiplex PCR; TCRdb's copy has only in-frame clones and lacks some. The table has approximately 11,000 clones, 80% to 90% seen once. Time point reported: recipient sample about 28 days before transplant, after cytoreduction. The material was peripheral blood mononuclear cells, obtained before stem cell transplant. All receptors come from a woman between 45 and 60 years old with chronic myeloid leukemia. Some clones in this sample may be carry-over from other donors' samples.

The V and J genes are TRBV6-1 and TRBJ2-7; weak D call: TRBD1 (5 bases). V was clipped by 0 bases and J by 6 bases, with 12 bases between them. This CDR3 contains 14 residues. Germline assignment: CDR1 MNHNS and CDR2 SASEGT. CDR3: CASSEAPQVGEQYF. Written as DNA, the CDR3 is TGTGCCAGCAGTGAAGCGCCACAGGTTGGCGAGCAGTACTTC.

The CDR3 reads CASSVGRDYNEQFF. DNA for the CDR3: TGTGCCAGCAGCGTAGGACGGGACTACAATGAGCAGTTCTTC. The V call is TRBV9, the J call TRBJ2-1; D is possibly TRBD2 (5 bases). The CDR3 runs 14 residues. V was shortened by 0 bases and J by 3 bases, with 7 bases between the two germline ends. Germline V gene lookup returns CDR1 SGDLS and CDR2 YYNGEE. The full variable domain, rest sourced from reference TRBV9 and TRBJ2-1, is DSGVTQTPKHLITATGQRVTLRCSPRSGDLSVYWYQQSLDQGLQFLIQYYNGEERAKGNILERFSAQQFPDLHSELNLSSLELGDSALYFCASSVGRDYNEQFFGPGTRLTVL.

This clone has a handful of counts. The gene calls are TRBV4-2 and TRBJ2-1; 8 bases are a match to TRBD1. CDR1 and CDR2 from the germline V gene are LGHNA and YNFKEQ. CDR3 length: 17 amino acids. V shed 3 bases and J 0 bases; nucleotides not matched to a gene: 7. The CDR3 DNA sequence: TGTGCCAGCAGCCAGGCGAGACAGGGGAGCTCCTACAATGAGCAGTTCTTC. Translated, it gives CASSQARQGSSYNEQFF.

The rearrangement links TRBV9 to TRBJ2-1, with D possibly TRBD1 on 6 matching bases. The CDR3 sequence is 16 residues long. Germline CDR1 reads SGDLS; CDR2 reads YYNGEE. V was pared by 1 base and J by 4 bases, with 15 bases between. The CDR3 sequence is CASSVTAGEGYNEQFF. CDR3 in DNA: TGTGCCAGCAGCGTAACGGCAGGGGAAGGGTACAATGAGCAGTTCTTC.

This clone was counted a few times. The rearrangement joins TRBV5-1 to TRBJ2-5; D unclear. The V gene's germline CDR1 is SGHRS and CDR2 YFSETQ. CDR3 size: 11 residues. V was shortened by 3 bases and J by 1 base, with 1 base between the two germline ends. The CDR3 DNA reads TGCGCCAGCAGCTCCCAAGAGACCCAGTACTTC. Its protein product is CASSSQETQYF.

The chain couples TRBV5-1 to TRBJ1-1; no clear D gene. The CDR3 covers 15 residues. V lost 3 bases and J 5 bases, leaving 17 bases between the germline ends. The germline V gene encodes CDR1 SGHRS and CDR2 YFSETQ. This CDR3 is CASSSGRRDRTEAFF. DNA of the CDR3: TGCGCCAGCAGCTCTGGGAGAAGAGATCGAACTGAAGCTTTCTTT.

The V and J genes are TRBV9 and TRBJ1-3; no reliable D call. V was shortened by 3 bases and J by 2 bases, with 15 bases between the two germline ends. Germline CDR1 reads SGDLS; CDR2 reads YYNGEE. There are 16 residues in the CDR3. In DNA, the CDR3 is TGTGCCAGCAGCGGGCGTCCCACGGCCGCTGGAAACACCATATATTTT. Translating it yields CASSGRPTAAGNTIYF. The full variable domain, its missing parts supplied by reference TRBV9 and TRBJ1-3, is DSGVTQTPKHLITATGQRVTLRCSPRSGDLSVYWYQQSLDQGLQFLIQYYNGEERAKGNILERFSAQQFPDLHSELNLSSLELGDSALYFCASSGRPTAAGNTIYFGEGSWLTVV.

V usage is TRBV10-3 and J usage is TRBJ1-2; TRBD1 agrees at 9 bases. This CDR3 spans 15 amino acids. J was trimmed by 3 bases and V by 2 bases; bases with no gene match: 4. In germline, CDR1 is ENHRY, CDR2 SYGVKD. CDR3 sequence (DNA): TGTGCCATCAGTGAGACAGGGGGCGATCACTATGGCTACACCTTC. Protein sequence: CAISETGGDHYGYTF.

The V and J genes are TRBV4-2 and TRBJ1-5; D gene unclear. Germline V CDR1 and CDR2: LGHNA, YNFKEQ. The CDR3 sequence is 14 residues long. Trimming took off 1 base at V and 5 bases at J, with 9 bases between the two ends. For the CDR3, the DNA is TGTGCCAGCAGCCAAGCGACAAGCCATCAGCCCCAGCATTTT. Amino acids: CASSQATSHQPQHF.

The V gene is TRBV2, the J gene TRBJ2-5; 10 bases are a match to TRBD1. After removal of 7 bases from V and 1 base from J, the junction contained 6 bases not matched to a gene. Germline assignment: CDR1 SNHLY and CDR2 FYNNEI. The CDR3 totals 15 residues. The CDR3 nucleotides read TGTGCCAGCAATAGACAGGGGGCTATCCAAGAGACCCAGTACTTC. Translating it yields CASNRQGAIQETQYF.

The V and J genes are TRBV28 and TRBJ1-5; D is possibly TRBD1 (6 bases). This CDR3 has 14 amino acids. V was shortened by 7 bases and J by 4 bases, with 14 bases between the two germline ends. Germline assignment: CDR1 MDHEN and CDR2 SYDVKM. The CDR3 nucleotides read TGTGCCAGCATTCCTGGGGGGCCTAATCAGCCCCAGCATTTT. Protein sequence: CASIPGGPNQPQHF.

V is TRBV11-2 and J is TRBJ2-2; no clear D gene. This CDR3 is 15 amino acids long. Trimming took 3 bases from V and 4 from J, leaving 12 bases between them. Germline CDR1 SGHAT, CDR2 FQNNGV. The CDR3 spells CASSLMGRLTGELFF. In nucleotides, the CDR3 is TGTGCCAGCAGCTTGATGGGCAGGCTCACCGGGGAGCTGTTTTTT.

The chain has TRBV10-3 and TRBJ2-7; 10 bases map to TRBD2. The CDR3 sequence is 18 residues long. CDR1 is ENHRY, CDR2 SYGVKD, per germline. The junction had 12 bases not matched to a gene; V was cut back by 4 bases and J by 0 bases. The CDR3 nucleotides are TGTGCCATCAGTGGGCAGGGGGTAGCGGGAGGCTTCTCCTACGAGCAGTACTTC. As protein: CAISGQGVAGGFSYEQYF.

V gene TRBV29-1 combines with J gene TRBJ2-7; D is unresolved. Trimming took off 6 bases at V and 4 bases at J, with 13 bases between the two ends. The CDR3 sequence is 12 residues long. Germline V gene data show CDR1 as SQVTM and CDR2 as ANQGSEA. The CDR3 coding sequence is TGCAGCGTAACCACAAAATTATACGAGCAGTACTTC. It encodes CSVTTKLYEQYF.

This chain uses TRBV27 with TRBJ2-5; 10 bases fit TRBD1. The CDR3 is 15 amino acids. The trim removed 2 bases at V and 3 bases at J, leaving 3 bases unmatched. CDR1 and CDR2 (germline): MNHEY, SMNVEV (reference sequence). The CDR3 coding sequence is TGTGCCAGCAGTTTAGCGGACAGGGGGAAAGAGACCCAGTACTTC. This translates into CASSLADRGKETQYF.

This clone was detected once. The chain has TRBV6-1 and TRBJ1-1; 8 bases map to TRBD1. This CDR3 comprises 13 residues. The V gene end was trimmed by 7 bases and the J gene end by 4 bases; junction bases not matched to a gene: 5. Germline lookup yields CDR1 MNHNS and CDR2 SASEGT. DNA of the CDR3: TGTGCCAGCACTGTAACAGGGGGCACTGAAGCTTTCTTT. Its translation: CASTVTGGTEAFF.

The rearrangement uses TRBV6-1 and TRBJ2-2, with D possibly called TRBD1 or TRBD2 (5 bases each). Trimming shortened V by 3 bases and J by 9 bases, and 20 bases separated the two germline ends. Germline CDR1 reads MNHNS; CDR2 reads SASEGT. This CDR3 region has 16 residues. In nucleotides, the CDR3 is TGTGCCAGCAGTGAGGCCGGGACCGTCGATTTTCGGGAGCTGTTTTTT. Translated: CASSEAGTVDFRELFF.

The V and J genes are TRBV7-2 and TRBJ2-1; no firm D call. CDR3 length: 13 residues. Trimming took 2 bases from V and 4 from J, leaving 6 bases between them. In germline, CDR1 is SGHTA, CDR2 FQGNSA. The CDR3, as DNA: TGTGCCAGCAGCTTAAACCAGTACAATGAGCAGTTCTTC. It encodes CASSLNQYNEQFF.

On this clone itself: The junction differs from germline at one of its ends, possibly a read error. The V and J genes are TRBV2 and TRBJ1-1, with D perhaps TRBD1 (5 bases). The CDR3 runs 14 residues. Germline lookup yields CDR1 SNHLY and CDR2 FYNNEI. Written as DNA, the CDR3 is TGTGCCAGCTGTGAATCGGGGCTGAACACTGAAGCTTTCTTT. Protein sequence: CASCESGLNTEAFF.

The genes are TRBV4-3 and TRBJ2-1; weak D call: TRBD1 (5 bases). CDR1 is LGHNA, CDR2 YSLEER, per germline. CDR3 length: 12 residues. Trimming shortened V by 4 bases and J by 8 bases, and 9 bases separated the two germline ends. CDR3 loop: CASSRTSDEQFF. The DNA for the CDR3 is TGCGCCAGCAGCCGGACATCGGATGAGCAGTTCTTC.

The chain uses TRBV7-2 and TRBJ2-4; D gene unclear. V gave up 5 bases and J gave up 6 bases, with 20 bases separating them. CDR3 length: 16 residues. Germline V gives CDR1 SGHTA, CDR2 FQGNSA. The CDR3 bases are TGTGCCAGCAGCCGACTGAGTGGGATGGTCAGAAACATTCAGTACTTC. Translated, it gives CASSRLSGMVRNIQYF.